The TCR beta chain under discussion was sequenced for a study of cytomegalovirus exposure and HLA in healthy donors listed by TCRdb under 2017. About the full investigation: An earlier analysis of 587 of the donors reported approximately 290 Gb of sequence data and around 120 million unique TCR beta sequences from roughly 200 million T cells. HLA typing covered class I and class II loci at four-digit resolution. The number of donors typed differed by locus, with about 629-630 for A, B, C, DRB1 and DQB1, roughly 520 for DQA1, over 600 for DPA1, and 450 to 480 for DPB1. All discovery cohort repertoires had been generated using a single sequencing platform. About five DR-DQ haplotypes were handled as single units for association and clustering because linkage in the cohort was strong. To study patterns of TCR occurrence, a later analysis re-analyzed previously published TCR beta repertoires from just over 650 donors and added high-resolution HLA genotyping. Rather than drawing on any new phenotypic data, the later analysis identified candidate immune exposures from TCR beta sequences and the way those sequences occurred across donors. Alongside the repertoire data, information on donor age, sex, ethnicity and CMV serostatus was compiled. The study used immunosequencing to profile the T cell repertoires of under 700 subjects and linked those repertoires to cytomegalovirus serostatus. A later genetic analysis used genome-wide SNP genotypes for 398 of the 666 donors, treating that subset as a discovery cohort. An early release that covered fewer than 800 HLA-typed donors contained approximately 300 gigabases of sequencing data and roughly 84 million unique TCR sequences. To predict cytomegalovirus infection status, the study combined high-throughput TCR immunosequencing, statistical association of individual TCRs with disease status, and machine learning. The genetic ancestry cluster associated with self-reported Caucasian donors included 70% to 85% of the 300 to 450 genotyped donors. The study aimed to test whether signatures of past pathogen exposure could be identified by cataloging public T cell receptors. Among roughly 400 genotyped donors of the cohort, an average of approximately 240,000 unique TCR beta nucleotide sequences were sequenced per donor, roughly 20% of them non-productive. Along with the approximately 700-subject first cohort, a separate validation cohort of approximately 110 different subjects was used. An earlier analysis of more than 450 of the donors used high-throughput TCR beta sequencing to judge whether each TCR beta V gene segment behaved as functional or pseudogenic. What the research found in general, with its limitations: Some IMGT-functional V segments, including TRBV6-2 and TRBV6-3, could not be told apart with the 87-base-pair reads, so those segments were excluded. In a later analysis, the rate of TCR association differed among HLA loci, with DRB1 alleles having the most associated TCRs and HLA-C alleles having the fewest. Correlated functional status among segregating V segments might reflect linkage disequilibrium, but an unknown experimental factor could not be ruled out. In a later analysis, most CMV-associated TCR beta chains were found to appear HLA-restricted, with HLA associations seemingly driven largely by CMV exposure. Because some donors lacked HLA typing at each locus, the association tests relied only on the typed subset. It was suggested by the authors that the approach could potentially be generalized to other disease states and immunological phenotypes. For the cohort, immune exposure information was limited to CMV serostatus. In a later genetic analysis, a missense DCLRE1C variant was associated with V-gene and J-gene trimming of TCR beta chains, and the association was replicated in an independent cohort. A later genetic analysis reported fewer N-insertions in productive TCRs among donors in an Asian-associated ancestry cluster than the roughly 690-donor mean. Presence/absence analyses assumed roughly uniform sequencing depth across donors, an assumption that may not hold. A cluster of highly shared sequence variants was judged likely to be a technical artifact of the sequencing pipeline. At a false discovery rate of 0.05, a later analysis linked 16,951 TCR beta sequences to specific HLA alleles. In the study, 150 to 200 TCR beta chains were listed as associated with cytomegalovirus. This cohort had only TCR beta chains sequenced, and the lack of alpha or paired-chain data limited which features could be detected. A later analysis found that HLA-associated TCR beta chains were more clonally expanded and had lower generation probabilities than equally common non-associated chains. According to a later analysis, parvovirus B19, influenza, CMV and Epstein-Barr virus appeared linked to several top co-occurrence clusters. In vitro tests confirmed that three of the cytomegalovirus-associated TCR beta chains recognize cytomegalovirus antigens. An earlier analysis of approximately 590 of the donors showed that most TCR beta V segments appeared in productive rearrangements either about 87% or about 30% of the time, which broadly matched IMGT annotations. The classifier was reported to diagnose cytomegalovirus status with high specificity and sensitivity in both the original cohort and the validation cohort. Because counts were too low, 15 or so rarely observed V segments, including chromosome 9 orphons, were excluded from the earlier analysis of roughly 580 of the donors. When HLA alleles, especially DR and DQ, strongly co-occurred, TCR associations were difficult to assign to individual alleles. A further reported finding was that TCR beta sequences accurately predicted the HLA-A and HLA-B alleles for most subjects in the first cohort. Across donors, most TCR sequences were observed very rarely, whereas some public TCRs were present in many individuals.

In total, 600 or so healthy bone marrow donors made up the cohort. At the time of sampling, all cohort members were nominally healthy, though unrecorded immune exposures were likely present. The donor tested CMV seropositive and was one of the 289 seropositive cohort members. A peripheral blood sample was provided by each donor, and peripheral blood mononuclear cells were used for TCR beta sequencing. The Qiagen DNeasy Blood Extraction Kit was used to extract genomic DNA from the blood cell samples. The CDR3 holds 14 amino acids from the cysteine to the phenylalanine. Only the CDR3 region is kept as DNA, spanning 42 bases read in frame from base 1. V is shortened by 3 bases, J by 5 bases, and the region joining them spans 13 bases. Looking up the germline V gene (reference sequence) yields CDR1 SEHNR and CDR2 FQNEAQ. On this clone itself: Its antigen is currently not known. No base-level quality is on record; no much larger clone is a single base apart.

The library was prepared using the immunoSEQ multiplex PCR assay. A mixture of 60 forward primers for TCR Vbeta segments and 13 reverse primers for TCR Jbeta segments was used in the multiplex PCR. The CDR3 region of rearranged TCR beta genes was amplified from genomic DNA by a multiplex PCR assay. The Illumina HiSeq System was used to sequence the amplified TCR beta libraries as 87-base-pair reads. The authors' analysis ran thus. In a later analysis, tens of millions of unique TCR beta chains were counted across the roughly 610 repertoires, and roughly 11 million of these chains were shared by at least two donors. Raw reads were error-corrected and collapsed into unique sequences by a nearest-neighbor algorithm in which closely related sequences were merged to remove PCR and sequencing errors. Alignment of CDR3 sequences to IMGT reference sequences was used to assign V, D and J gene segments. For a sequence to be retained, a match of at least six nucleotides was required to both a V gene segment and a J gene segment. A rearrangement was called productive if the CDR3 had no stop codons and remained in frame with V and J, and every other rearrangement was called non-productive. Following IMGT convention, CDR3 was defined as the stretch from the second conserved V-encoded cysteine to the conserved J-encoded phenylalanine. In an earlier analysis of 500 to 650 of the donors, sequences lacking an unambiguous match to a single V gene segment were excluded. In an earlier analysis of a few hundred of the donors, V segments were called functional above 56.7% productive rearrangements and were called segregating when the between-donor standard deviation exceeded 5%. A statistical classification framework was developed to diagnose cytomegalovirus status using the catalog of TCR beta chain sequences. A later analysis assigned V and J genes by comparing TCR nucleotide sequences with IMGT/GENE-DB human TR gene sequences. The TCRdist pipeline was used in a later analysis to assign CDR3 sequences and most-parsimonious VDJ recombination scenarios. In a later analysis, every TCR beta chain was defined by the combination of its CDR3 amino acid sequence and its V-gene family, and reads without a unique V-gene family were dropped. In a later analysis, 500 to 700 highly shared, low-generation-probability nucleotide sequences were removed to address suspected cross-contamination and a sequencing artifact. For each public chain, a later analysis derived a clonal expansion index from normalized ranks of inferred template counts within each repertoire. In a later analysis, generation probabilities were computed with a VDJ recombination model fitted to out-of-frame rearrangements, and the resulting probabilities were checked against IGoR. A later analysis scored TCR-TCR, TCR-HLA and TCR-CMV co-occurrence with hypergeometric tests, applying a repertoire-size bias correction to TCR pairs. To estimate false discovery rates, a later analysis permuted the HLA or CMV assignments 20 times. In a later analysis, co-occurring TCRs were grouped using DBSCAN, with TCRdist sequence similarity added in when clustering inside HLA-allele-positive subsets. Co-occurrence clustering excluded repertoires with fewer than 30,000 or more than 120,000 public chains, plus five with anomalous nucleotide sharing. TCRdb mirrors the immuneACCESS table, restricted to in-frame sequences. Some clones are absent from its copies; in checked studies, under half trace to an unresolved V gene, and the reason for the others is unknown. That table furnishes V, J and clone size, whereas the DNA furnished D and trimming. The sample table holds some 96,000 clones, of which around 74% were seen once. The leading ten clones occupy more than 6% of the sample.

The chain is made from TRBV7-9 and TRBJ1-1; TRBD1 is perhaps the D gene, given 6 matching bases. This receptor was identified in a man between 35 and 55 years old in good health and CMV-seropositive. Material: PBMCs. At the DNA level, the sequence is TGTGCCAGCAGCTTGCAGGGGCAAGGGACTGAAGCTTTCTTT. It translates as CASSLQGQGTEAFF.